There are many counts of the clone carrying this T cell receptor beta chain. The protocol was immunoSEQ multiplex PCR, while the TCRdb copy is restricted to in-frame clones and leaves out a portion. The sample has 150,000 to 200,000 clones; approximately 85% are singletons. These data are taken from a study of blood T cell repertoires in COVID-19. This CDR3 is 14 amino acids long. The V end was cut by 1 base, the J end by 8 bases, with 11 bases between. CDR1 and CDR2 (germline): LGHDT, YNNKEL (reference sequence). The rearrangement uses TRBV3-1 (or the pseudogene TRBV3-2) and TRBJ1-4; D is ambiguous. This TCR came from a man in his sixties who had recovered from COVID-19. The sequenced sample was peripheral blood. The CDR3 DNA sequence: TGTGCCAGCAGCCAAGGTCTAACTCCGGAAAAACTGTTTTTT. Amino acid sequence: CASSQGLTPEKLFF.